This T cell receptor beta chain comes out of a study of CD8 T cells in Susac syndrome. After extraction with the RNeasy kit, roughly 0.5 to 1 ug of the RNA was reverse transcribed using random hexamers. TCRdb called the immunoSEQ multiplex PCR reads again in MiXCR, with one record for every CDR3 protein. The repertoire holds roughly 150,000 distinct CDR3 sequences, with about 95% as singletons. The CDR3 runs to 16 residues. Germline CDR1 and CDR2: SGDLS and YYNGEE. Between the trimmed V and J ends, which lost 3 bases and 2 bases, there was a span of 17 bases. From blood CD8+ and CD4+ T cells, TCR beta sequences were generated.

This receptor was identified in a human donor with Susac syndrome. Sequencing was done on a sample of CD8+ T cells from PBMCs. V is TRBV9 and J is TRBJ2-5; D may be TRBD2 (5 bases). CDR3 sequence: CASSGRTGNQQETQYF. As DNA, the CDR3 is TGTGCCAGCAGCGGAAGGACGGGGAACCAGCAAGAGACCCAGTACTTC.